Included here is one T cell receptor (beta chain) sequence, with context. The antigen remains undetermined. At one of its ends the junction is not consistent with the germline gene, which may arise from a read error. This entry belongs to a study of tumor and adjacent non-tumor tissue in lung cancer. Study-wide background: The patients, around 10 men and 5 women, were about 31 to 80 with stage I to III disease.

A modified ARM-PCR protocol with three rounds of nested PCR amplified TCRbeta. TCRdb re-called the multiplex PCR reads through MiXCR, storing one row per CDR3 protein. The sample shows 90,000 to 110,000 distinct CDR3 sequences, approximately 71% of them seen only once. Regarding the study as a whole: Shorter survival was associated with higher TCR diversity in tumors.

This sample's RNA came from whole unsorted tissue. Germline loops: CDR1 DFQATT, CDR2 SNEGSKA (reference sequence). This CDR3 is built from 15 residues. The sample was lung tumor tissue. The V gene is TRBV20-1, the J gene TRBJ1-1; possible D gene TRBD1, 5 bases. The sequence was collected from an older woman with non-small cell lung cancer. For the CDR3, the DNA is TGCAGTGCGCCGAATTGGGGGGGGATGGTCACTGAAGCTTTTTTT. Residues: CSAPNWGGMVTEAFF.